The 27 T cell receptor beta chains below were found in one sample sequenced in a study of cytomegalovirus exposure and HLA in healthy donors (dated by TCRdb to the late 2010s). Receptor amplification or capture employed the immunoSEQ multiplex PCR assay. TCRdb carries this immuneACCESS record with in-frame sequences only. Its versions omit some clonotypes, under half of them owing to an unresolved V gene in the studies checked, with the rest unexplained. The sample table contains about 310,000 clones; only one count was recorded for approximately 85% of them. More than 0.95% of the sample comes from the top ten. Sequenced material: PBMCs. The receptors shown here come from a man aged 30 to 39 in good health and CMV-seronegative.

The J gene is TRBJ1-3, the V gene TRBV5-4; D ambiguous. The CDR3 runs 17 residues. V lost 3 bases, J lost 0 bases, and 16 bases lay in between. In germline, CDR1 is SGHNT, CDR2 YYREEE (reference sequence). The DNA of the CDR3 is TGTGCCAGCAGCTCCGGCGGGCGTCAGAGCTCTGGAAACACCATATATTTT. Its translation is CASSSGGRQSSGNTIYF.

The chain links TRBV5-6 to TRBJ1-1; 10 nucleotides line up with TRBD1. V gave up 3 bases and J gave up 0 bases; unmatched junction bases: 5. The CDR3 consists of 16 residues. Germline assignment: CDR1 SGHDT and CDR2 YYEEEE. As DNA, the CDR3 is TGTGCCAGCAGCTCCGGGACAGGGGTCATGAACACTGAAGCTTTCTTT. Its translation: CASSSGTGVMNTEAFF.

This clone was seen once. CDR3 amino acids: CASSLGQGGNSPLHF. The CDR3, as DNA: TGTGCCAGCAGCTTGGGACAGGGCGGAAATTCACCCCTCCACTTT. This chain joins TRBV5-6 and TRBJ1-6; 7 bases match TRBD1. The CDR3 has 15 residues. The ends lost 0 bases at V and 7 bases at J; junction bases unmatched: 4. CDR1 is SGHDT and CDR2 is YYEEEE in the germline V gene.

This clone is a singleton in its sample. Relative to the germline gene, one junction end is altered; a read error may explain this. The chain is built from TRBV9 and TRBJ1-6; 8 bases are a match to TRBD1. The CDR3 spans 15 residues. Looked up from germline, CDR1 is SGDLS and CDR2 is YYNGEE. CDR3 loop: CVSSDQTGARSPLHF. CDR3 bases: TGTGTCAGCAGCGACCAGACAGGGGCGCGGTCACCCCTCCACTTT.

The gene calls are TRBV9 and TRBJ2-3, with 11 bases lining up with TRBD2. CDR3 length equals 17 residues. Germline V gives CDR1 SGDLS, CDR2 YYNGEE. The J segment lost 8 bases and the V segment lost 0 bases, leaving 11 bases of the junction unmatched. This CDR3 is CASSVDRASGGTFTQYF. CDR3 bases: TGTGCCAGCAGCGTAGATCGAGCTAGCGGGGGGACTTTTACGCAGTATTTT.

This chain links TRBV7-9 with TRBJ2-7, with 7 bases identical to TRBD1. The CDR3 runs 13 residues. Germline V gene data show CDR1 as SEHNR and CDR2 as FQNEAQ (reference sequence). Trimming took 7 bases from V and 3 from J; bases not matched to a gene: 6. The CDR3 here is CASTFAGGYEQYF. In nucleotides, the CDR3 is TGTGCCAGCACCTTTGCAGGGGGCTACGAGCAGTACTTC.

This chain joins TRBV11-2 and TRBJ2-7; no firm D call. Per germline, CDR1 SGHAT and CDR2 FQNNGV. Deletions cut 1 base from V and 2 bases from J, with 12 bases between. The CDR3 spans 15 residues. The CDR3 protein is CASSLGAGSTYEQYF. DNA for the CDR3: TGTGCCAGCAGCTTAGGGGCAGGCTCTACCTACGAGCAGTACTTC.

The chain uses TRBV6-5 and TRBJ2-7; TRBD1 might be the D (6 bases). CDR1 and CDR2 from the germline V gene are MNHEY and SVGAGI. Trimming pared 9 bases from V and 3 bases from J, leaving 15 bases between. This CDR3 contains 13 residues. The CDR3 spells CASAFSQGYEQYF. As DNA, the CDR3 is TGTGCCAGTGCCTTCTCACAGGGCTACGAGCAGTACTTC.

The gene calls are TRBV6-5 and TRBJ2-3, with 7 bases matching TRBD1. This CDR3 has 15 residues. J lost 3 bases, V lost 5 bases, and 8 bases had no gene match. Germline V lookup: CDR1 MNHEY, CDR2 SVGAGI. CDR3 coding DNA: TGTGCCAGCAGTAACCTGGGACAGACTACAGATACGCAGTATTTT. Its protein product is CASSNLGQTTDTQYF.

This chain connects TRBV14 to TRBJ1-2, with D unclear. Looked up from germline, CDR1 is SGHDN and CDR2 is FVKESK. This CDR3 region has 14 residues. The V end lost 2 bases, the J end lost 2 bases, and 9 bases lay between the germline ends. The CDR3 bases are TGTGCCAGCAGCCAATTCGGCGGCAACTATGGCTACACCTTC. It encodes CASSQFGGNYGYTF.

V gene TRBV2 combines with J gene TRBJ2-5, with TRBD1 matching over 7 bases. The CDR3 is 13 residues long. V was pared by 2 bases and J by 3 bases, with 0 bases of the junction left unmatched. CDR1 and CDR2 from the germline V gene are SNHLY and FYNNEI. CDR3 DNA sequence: TGTGCCAGCAGTGAACAGGGGGAAGAGACCCAGTACTTC. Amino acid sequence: CASSEQGEETQYF. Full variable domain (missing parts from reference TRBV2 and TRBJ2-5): EPEVTQTPSHQVTQMGQEVILRCVPISNHLYFYWYRQILGQKVEFLVSFYNNEISEKSEIFDDQFSVERPDGSNFTLKIRSTKLEDSAMYFCASSEQGEETQYFGPGTRLLVL.

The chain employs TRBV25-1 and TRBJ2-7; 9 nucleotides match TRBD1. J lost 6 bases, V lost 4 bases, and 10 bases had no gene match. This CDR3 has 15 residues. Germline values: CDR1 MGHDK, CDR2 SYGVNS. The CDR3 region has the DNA TGTGCCAGCAGTGGCCCCTCCAGGACAGGGGCCGAGCAGTACTTC. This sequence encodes CASSGPSRTGAEQYF.

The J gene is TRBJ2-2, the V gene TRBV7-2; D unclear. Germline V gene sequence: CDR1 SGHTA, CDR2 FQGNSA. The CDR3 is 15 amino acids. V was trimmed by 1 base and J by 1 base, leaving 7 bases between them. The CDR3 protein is CASSLGRLNTGELFF. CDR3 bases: TGTGCCAGCAGCTTAGGCAGATTGAACACCGGGGAGCTGTTTTTT.

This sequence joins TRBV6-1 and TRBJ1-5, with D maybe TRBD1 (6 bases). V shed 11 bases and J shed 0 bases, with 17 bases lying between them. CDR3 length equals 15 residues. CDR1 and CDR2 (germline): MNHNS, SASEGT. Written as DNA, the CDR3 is TGTGCCGGAGGGAAAGGGGGGGATAGCAATCAGCCCCAGCATTTT. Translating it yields CAGGKGGDSNQPQHF.

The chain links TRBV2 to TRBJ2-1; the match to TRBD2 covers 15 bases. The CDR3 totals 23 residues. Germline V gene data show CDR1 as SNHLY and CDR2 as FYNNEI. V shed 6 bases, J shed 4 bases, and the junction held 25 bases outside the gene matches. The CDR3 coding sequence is TGTGCCAGCAGGATACCCGGGACTAGCGGGGGGCGAAACTTAAACCTTAATTACAATGAGCAGTTCTTC. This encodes CASRIPGTSGGRNLNLNYNEQFF.

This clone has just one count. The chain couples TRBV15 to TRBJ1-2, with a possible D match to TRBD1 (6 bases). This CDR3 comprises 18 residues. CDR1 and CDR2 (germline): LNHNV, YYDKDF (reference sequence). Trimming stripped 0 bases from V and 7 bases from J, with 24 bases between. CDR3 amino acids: CATSRDRGSRSPYFGYTF. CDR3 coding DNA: TGTGCCACCAGCAGAGATAGGGGGTCTCGATCGCCTTACTTTGGCTACACCTTC.

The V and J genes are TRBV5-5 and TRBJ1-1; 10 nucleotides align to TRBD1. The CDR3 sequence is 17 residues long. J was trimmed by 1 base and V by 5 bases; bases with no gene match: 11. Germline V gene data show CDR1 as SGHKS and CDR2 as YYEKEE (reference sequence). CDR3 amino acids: CASRYRDRGSWNTEAFF. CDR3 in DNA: TGTGCCAGCAGGTACCGGGACAGGGGAAGTTGGAACACTGAAGCTTTCTTT. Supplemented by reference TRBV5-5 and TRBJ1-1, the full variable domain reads DAGVTQSPTHLIKTRGQQVTLRCSPISGHKSVSWYQQVLGQGPQFIFQYYEKEERGRGNFPDRFSARQFPNYSSELNVNALLLGDSALYLCASRYRDRGSWNTEAFFGQGTRLTVV.

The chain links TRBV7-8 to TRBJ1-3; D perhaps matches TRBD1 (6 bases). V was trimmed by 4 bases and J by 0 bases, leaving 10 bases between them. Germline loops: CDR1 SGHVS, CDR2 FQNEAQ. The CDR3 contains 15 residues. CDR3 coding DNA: TGTGCCAGCAGCTCAGGGGCACCCTCTGGAAACACCATATATTTT. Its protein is CASSSGAPSGNTIYF.

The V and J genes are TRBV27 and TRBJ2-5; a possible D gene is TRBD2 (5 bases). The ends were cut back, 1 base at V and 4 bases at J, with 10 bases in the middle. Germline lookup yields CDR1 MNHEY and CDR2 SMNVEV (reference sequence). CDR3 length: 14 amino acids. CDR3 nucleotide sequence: TGTGCCAGCAGTTTATTAGGTGCGGGAGAGACCCAGTACTTC. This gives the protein CASSLLGAGETQYF.

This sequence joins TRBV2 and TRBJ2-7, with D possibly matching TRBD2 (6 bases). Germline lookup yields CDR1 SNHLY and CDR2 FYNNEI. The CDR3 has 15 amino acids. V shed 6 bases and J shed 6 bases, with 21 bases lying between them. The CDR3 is CASRFQTRERGEQYF. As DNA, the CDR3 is TGTGCCAGCAGATTCCAGACTAGGGAACGAGGCGAGCAGTACTTC.

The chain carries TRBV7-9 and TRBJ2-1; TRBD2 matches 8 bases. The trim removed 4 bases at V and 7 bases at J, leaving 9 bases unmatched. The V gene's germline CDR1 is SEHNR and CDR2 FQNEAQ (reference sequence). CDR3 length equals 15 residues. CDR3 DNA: TGTGCCAGCAGCTCCGGGACTAGAGAGGTGAATGAGCAGTTCTTC. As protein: CASSSGTREVNEQFF.

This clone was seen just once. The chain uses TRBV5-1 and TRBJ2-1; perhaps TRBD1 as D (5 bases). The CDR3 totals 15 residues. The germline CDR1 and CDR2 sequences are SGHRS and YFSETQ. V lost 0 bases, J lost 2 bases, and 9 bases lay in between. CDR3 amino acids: CASSLGQSPYNEQFF. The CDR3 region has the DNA TGCGCCAGCAGCTTGGGACAGTCCCCCTACAATGAGCAGTTCTTC.

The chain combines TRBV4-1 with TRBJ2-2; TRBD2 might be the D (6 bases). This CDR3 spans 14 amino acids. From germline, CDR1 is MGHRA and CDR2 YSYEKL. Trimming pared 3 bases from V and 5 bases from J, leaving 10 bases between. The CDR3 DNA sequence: TGCGCCAGCAGCCAGGACCGGGGGACCGGGGAGCTGTTTTTT. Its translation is CASSQDRGTGELFF.

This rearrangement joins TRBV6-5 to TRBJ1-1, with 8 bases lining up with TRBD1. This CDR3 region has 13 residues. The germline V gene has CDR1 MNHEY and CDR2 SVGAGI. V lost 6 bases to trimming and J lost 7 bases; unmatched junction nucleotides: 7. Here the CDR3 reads CASSLDRGSEAFF. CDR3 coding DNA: TGTGCCAGCAGCCTAGACAGGGGAAGTGAAGCTTTCTTT.

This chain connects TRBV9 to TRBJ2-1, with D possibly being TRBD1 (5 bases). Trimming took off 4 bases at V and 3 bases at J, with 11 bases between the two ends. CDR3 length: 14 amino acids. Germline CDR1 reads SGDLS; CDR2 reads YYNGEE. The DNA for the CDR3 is TGTGCCAGCAGCCCTAGAGGACACTACAATGAGCAGTTCTTC. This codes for CASSPRGHYNEQFF.

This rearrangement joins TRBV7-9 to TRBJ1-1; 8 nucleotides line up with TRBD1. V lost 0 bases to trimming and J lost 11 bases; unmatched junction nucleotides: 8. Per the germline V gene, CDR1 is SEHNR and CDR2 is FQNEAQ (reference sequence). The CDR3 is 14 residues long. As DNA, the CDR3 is TGTGCCAGCAGCTTAGCCGGACAGGGATGGTTGGCTTTCTTT. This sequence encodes CASSLAGQGWLAFF.

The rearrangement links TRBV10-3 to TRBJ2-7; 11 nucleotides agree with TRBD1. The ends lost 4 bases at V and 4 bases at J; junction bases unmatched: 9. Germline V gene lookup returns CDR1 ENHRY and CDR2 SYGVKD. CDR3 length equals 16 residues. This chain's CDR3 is CAISGVLGQGGYEQYF. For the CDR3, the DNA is TGTGCCATCAGTGGGGTTCTGGGACAGGGGGGGTACGAGCAGTACTTC.